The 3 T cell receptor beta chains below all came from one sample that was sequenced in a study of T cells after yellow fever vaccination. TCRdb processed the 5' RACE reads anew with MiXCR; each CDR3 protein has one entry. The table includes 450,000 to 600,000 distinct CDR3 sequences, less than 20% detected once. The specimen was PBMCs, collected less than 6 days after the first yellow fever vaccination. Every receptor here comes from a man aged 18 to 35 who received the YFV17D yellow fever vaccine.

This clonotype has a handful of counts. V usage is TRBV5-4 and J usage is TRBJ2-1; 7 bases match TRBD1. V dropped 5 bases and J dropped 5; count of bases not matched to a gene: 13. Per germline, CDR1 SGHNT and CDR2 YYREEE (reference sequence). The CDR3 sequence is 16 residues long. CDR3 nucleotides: TGTGCCAGCAGTTTTCGCTTTCTCGGGACAGACAATGAGCAGTTCTTC. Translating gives CASSFRFLGTDNEQFF.

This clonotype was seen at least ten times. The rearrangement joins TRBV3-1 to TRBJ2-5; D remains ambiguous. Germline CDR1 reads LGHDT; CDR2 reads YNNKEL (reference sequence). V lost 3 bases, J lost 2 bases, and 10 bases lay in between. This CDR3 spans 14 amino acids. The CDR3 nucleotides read TGTGCCAGCAGCCAGGCCCAAGGGCAAGAGACCCAGTACTTC. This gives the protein CASSQAQGQETQYF.

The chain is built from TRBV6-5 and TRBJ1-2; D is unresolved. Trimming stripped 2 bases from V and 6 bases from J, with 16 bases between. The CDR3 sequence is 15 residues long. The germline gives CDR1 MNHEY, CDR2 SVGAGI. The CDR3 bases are TGTGCCAGCAGTTACGAAGAGCTGGCCCGGGATGGCTACACCTTC. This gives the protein CASSYEELARDGYTF.